What follows are 8 T cell receptor beta chains derived from one specimen sequenced in a study of T cell repertoires in cytomegalovirus infection. TCRdb re-analysed the reads in MiXCR, keeping a single row per CDR3 protein. This sample has about 360,000 distinct CDR3 sequences, with roughly 18% found just once. Sequenced: PBMCs. The receptor set was obtained from a human donor in good health (CMV status not recorded). Some clones in this sample may be carry-over from other donors' samples.

This clonotype was counted ten times or more. The CDR3 DNA is TGTGCCAGCAGCTTAGTGGCCGGGGGCAAGCGGGTTGATACGCAGTATTTT. Its translation is CASSLVAGGKRVDTQYF. The chain links TRBV7-2 to TRBJ2-3; D is perhaps TRBD1 or TRBD2 (6 bases each). CDR1 and CDR2 (germline): SGHTA, FQGNSA. Trimming took off 1 base at V and 6 bases at J, with 20 bases between the two ends. This CDR3 region has 17 residues.

The chain employs TRBV20-1 and TRBJ1-1, with D perhaps TRBD1 (5 bases). The CDR3 has 13 residues. Trimming pared 0 bases from V and 5 bases from J, leaving 10 bases between. The germline V gene encodes CDR1 DFQATT and CDR2 SNEGSKA (reference sequence). CDR3 region: CSARDSGRTEAFF. The CDR3 DNA reads TGCAGTGCTAGAGATTCAGGGCGGACTGAAGCTTTCTTT.

This clonotype was recorded at least ten times. The genes are TRBV7-2 and TRBJ1-6; D is ambiguous. V was trimmed by 5 bases and J by 8 bases, leaving 13 bases between them. The CDR3 has 14 residues. Per the germline V gene, CDR1 is SGHTA and CDR2 is FQGNSA. The DNA of the CDR3 is TGTGCCAGCAGCCCTAGAATAAGTCATTCACCCCTCCACTTT. Encoded protein: CASSPRISHSPLHF.

This clonotype was detected ten times or more. This sequence joins TRBV19 and TRBJ2-1; possible D gene TRBD1, 5 bases. CDR3 length equals 12 residues. The V end was cut by 4 bases, the J end by 10 bases, with 11 bases between. CDR1 and CDR2 from the germline V gene are LNHDA and SQIVND (reference sequence). The CDR3 loop reads CASSSRAGEQFF. CDR3 bases: TGTGCCAGTAGTAGTCGGGCAGGGGAGCAGTTCTTC.

The chain joins TRBV12-3 or TRBV12-4 to TRBJ2-1; TRBD2 matches 9 bases. The V and J ends lost 6 bases and 0 bases, in that order; junction bases with no gene match: 12. There are 18 residues in the CDR3. The CDR3 here is CASRGPQSSGISYNEQFF. CDR3 coding DNA: TGTGCCAGCAGGGGCCCCCAGTCTAGCGGGATCTCCTACAATGAGCAGTTCTTC.

In this sample, this clonotype turned up many times. This rearrangement joins TRBV7-2 to TRBJ2-5, with D possibly matching TRBD2 (6 bases). CDR1 and CDR2 from the germline V gene are SGHTA and FQGNSA. The CDR3 has 14 residues. V was trimmed by 5 bases and J by 4 bases, leaving 14 bases between them. The CDR3 nucleotides read TGTGCCAGCAGCCCCCGGAGGGCCGGAGAGACCCAGTACTTC. This encodes CASSPRRAGETQYF.

The sample holds a few counts of this clonotype. The DNA for the CDR3 is TGCAGTGCTAGAGATCCGAGCGATACTAGCGGGAAATACGAGCAGTACTTC. As protein: CSARDPSDTSGKYEQYF. The chain carries TRBV20-1 and TRBJ2-7; TRBD2 matches at 10 bases. Germline CDR1 DFQATT, CDR2 SNEGSKA (reference sequence). V was clipped by 0 bases and J by 4 bases; unmatched bases: 12. This CDR3 is 17 amino acids long.

This clonotype was counted only a few times. The chain recombines TRBV4-3 with TRBJ2-4; TRBD2 matches 14 bases. V was pared by 0 bases and J by 0 bases, with 4 bases of the junction left unmatched. Germline CDR1 and CDR2: LGHNA and YSLEER. The CDR3 spans 19 residues. The CDR3 loop is CASSQDGLAGGLAKNIQYF. The CDR3 DNA follows: TGCGCCAGCAGCCAAGACGGACTAGCGGGAGGCCTAGCCAAAAACATTCAGTACTTC.